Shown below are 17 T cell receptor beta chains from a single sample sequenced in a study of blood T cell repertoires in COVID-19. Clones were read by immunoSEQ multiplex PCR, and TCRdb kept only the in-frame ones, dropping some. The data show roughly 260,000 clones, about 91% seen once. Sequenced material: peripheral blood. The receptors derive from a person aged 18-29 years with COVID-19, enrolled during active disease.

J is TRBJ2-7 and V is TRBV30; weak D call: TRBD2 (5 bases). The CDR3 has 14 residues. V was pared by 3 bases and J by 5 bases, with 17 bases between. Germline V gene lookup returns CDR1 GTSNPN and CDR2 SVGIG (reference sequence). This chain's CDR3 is CAWSPLTGSHEQYF. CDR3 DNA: TGTGCCTGGAGCCCCTTGACGGGGAGCCACGAGCAGTACTTC.

In DNA, the CDR3 is TGCAGTGCTAGTTCCGCGGCCAGCTACGAGCAGTACTTC. Residues: CSASSAASYEQYF. The rearrangement links TRBV20-1 to TRBJ2-7, with D uncertain. V lost 3 bases to trimming and J lost 3 bases, with 12 bases between them. The CDR3 has 13 residues. CDR1 and CDR2 from the germline V gene are DFQATT and SNEGSKA (reference sequence).

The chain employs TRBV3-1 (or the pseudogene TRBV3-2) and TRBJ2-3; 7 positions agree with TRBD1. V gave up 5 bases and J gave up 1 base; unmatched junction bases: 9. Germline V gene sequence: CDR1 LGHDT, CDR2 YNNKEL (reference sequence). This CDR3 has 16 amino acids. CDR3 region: CASSGVTDRGTDTQYF. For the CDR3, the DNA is TGTGCCAGCAGCGGAGTAACCGACAGGGGCACAGATACGCAGTATTTT.

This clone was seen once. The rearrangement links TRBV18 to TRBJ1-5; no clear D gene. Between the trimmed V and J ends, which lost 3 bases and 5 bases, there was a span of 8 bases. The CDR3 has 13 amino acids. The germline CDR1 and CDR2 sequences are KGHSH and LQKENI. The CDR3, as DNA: TGTGCCAGCTCACCCGGTTTGGATCAGCCCCAGCATTTT. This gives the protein CASSPGLDQPQHF. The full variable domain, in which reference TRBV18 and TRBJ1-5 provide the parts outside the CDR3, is NAGVMQNPRHLVRRRGQEARLRCSPMKGHSHVYWYRQLPEEGLKFMVYLQKENIIDESGMPKERFSAEFPKEGPSILRIQQVVRGDSAAYFCASSPGLDQPQHFGDGTRLSIL.

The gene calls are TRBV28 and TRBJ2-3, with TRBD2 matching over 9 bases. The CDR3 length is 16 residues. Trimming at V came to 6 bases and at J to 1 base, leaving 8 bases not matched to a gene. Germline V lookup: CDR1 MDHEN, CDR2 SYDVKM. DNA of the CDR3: TGTGCCAGCAGCCTAGCGGGAACGTTCGGCACAGATACGCAGTATTTT. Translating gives CASSLAGTFGTDTQYF.

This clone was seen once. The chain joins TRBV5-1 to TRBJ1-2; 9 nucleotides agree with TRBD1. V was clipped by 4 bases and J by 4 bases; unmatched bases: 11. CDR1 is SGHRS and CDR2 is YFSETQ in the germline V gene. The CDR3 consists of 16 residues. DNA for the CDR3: TGCGCCAGCAGCACAACAGTCCGGGACAGGGCCTATGGCTACACCTTC. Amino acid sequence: CASSTTVRDRAYGYTF.

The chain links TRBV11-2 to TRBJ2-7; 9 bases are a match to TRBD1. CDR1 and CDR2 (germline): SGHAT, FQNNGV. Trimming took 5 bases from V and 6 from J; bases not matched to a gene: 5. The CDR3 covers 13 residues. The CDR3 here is CASSGDREGEQYF. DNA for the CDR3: TGTGCCAGCAGCGGGGACAGGGAAGGCGAGCAGTACTTC.

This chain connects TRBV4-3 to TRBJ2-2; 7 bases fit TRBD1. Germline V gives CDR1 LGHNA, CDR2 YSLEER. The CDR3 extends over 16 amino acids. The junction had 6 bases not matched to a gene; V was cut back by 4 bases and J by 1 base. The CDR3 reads CASSLVWDRNTGELFF. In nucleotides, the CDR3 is TGCGCCAGCAGCCTAGTCTGGGACAGGAACACCGGGGAGCTGTTTTTT.

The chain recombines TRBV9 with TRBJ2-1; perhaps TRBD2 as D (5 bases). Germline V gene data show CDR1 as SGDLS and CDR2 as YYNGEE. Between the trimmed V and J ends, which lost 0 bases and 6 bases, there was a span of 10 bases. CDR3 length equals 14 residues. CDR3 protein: CASSVGGGPNEQFF. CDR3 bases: TGTGCCAGCAGCGTAGGTGGAGGTCCCAATGAGCAGTTCTTC.

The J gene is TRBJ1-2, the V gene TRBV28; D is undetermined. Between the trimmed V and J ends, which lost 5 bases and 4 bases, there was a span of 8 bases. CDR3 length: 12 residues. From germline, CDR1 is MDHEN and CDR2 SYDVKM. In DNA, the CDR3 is TGTGCCAGCAGTGGGCGATTCTATGGCTACACCTTC. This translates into CASSGRFYGYTF.

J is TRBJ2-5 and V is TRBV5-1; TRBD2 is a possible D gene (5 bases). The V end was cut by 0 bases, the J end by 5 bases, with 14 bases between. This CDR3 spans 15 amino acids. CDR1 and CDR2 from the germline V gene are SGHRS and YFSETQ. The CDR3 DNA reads TGCGCCAGCAGCTTGGCCTTTCGCGGGTCGGAGACCCAGTACTTC. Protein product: CASSLAFRGSETQYF.

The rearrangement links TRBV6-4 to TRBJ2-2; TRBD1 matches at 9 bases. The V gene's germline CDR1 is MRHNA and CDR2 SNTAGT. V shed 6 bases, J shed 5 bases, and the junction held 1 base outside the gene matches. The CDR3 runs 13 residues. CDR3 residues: CASRGQGTGELFF. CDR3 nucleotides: TGTGCCAGCAGGGGACAGGGAACCGGGGAGCTGTTTTTT.

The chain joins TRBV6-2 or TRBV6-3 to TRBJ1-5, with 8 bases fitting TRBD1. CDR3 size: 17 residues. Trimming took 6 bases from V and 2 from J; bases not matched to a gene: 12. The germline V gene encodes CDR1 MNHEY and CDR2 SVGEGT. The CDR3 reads CASSMDRAGVGNQPQHF. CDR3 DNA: TGTGCCAGCAGCATGGACAGGGCTGGCGTGGGCAATCAGCCCCAGCATTTT.

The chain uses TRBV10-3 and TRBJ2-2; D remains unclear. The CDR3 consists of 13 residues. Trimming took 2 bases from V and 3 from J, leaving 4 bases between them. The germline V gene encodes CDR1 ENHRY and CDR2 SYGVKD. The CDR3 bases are TGTGCCATCAGTGAGCGGGACACCGGGGAGCTGTTTTTT. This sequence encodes CAISERDTGELFF.

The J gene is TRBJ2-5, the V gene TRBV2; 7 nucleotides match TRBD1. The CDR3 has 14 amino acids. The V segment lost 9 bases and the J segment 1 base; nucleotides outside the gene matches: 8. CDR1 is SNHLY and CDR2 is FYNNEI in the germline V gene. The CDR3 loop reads CASTTGVAQETQYF. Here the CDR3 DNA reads TGTGCCAGTACTACAGGGGTAGCCCAAGAGACCCAGTACTTC.

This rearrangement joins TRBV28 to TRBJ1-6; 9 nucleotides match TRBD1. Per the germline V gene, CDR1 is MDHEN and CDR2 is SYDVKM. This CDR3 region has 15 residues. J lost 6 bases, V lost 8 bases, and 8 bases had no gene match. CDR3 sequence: CASSGTGQFNSPLHF. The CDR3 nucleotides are TGTGCCAGCTCCGGGACAGGGCAGTTTAATTCACCCCTCCACTTT.

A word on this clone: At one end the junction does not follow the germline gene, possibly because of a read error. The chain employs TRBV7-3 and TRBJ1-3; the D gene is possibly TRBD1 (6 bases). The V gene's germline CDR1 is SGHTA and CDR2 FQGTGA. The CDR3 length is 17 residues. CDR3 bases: TGTGCCAGCAGCCTAACCGGGACACCTACCTCTGGAAACACCATATATTTT. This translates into CASSLTGTPTSGNTIYF.